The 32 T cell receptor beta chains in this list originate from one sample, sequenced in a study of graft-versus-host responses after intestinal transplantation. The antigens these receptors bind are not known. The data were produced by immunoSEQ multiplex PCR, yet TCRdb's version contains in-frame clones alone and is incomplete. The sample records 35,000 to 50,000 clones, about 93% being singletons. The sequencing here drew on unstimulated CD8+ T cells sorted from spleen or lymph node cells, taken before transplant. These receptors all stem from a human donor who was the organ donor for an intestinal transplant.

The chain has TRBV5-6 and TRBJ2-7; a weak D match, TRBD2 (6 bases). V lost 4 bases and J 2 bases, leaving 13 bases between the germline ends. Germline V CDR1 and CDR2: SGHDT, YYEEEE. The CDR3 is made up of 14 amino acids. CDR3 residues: CASSTGTGTYEQYF. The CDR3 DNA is TGTGCCAGCAGCACCGGGACTGGCACCTACGAGCAGTACTTC.

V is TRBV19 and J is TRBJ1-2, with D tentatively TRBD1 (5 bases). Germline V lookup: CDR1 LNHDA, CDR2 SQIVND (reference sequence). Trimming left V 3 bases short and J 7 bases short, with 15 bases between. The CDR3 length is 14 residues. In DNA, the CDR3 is TGTGCCAGTAGTATTAGGCAAGGGGTCTTTGGCTACACCTTC. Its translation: CASSIRQGVFGYTF.

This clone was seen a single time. The chain's CDR3 is CASSLIGSPSEKLFF. The CDR3 DNA sequence: TGTGCCAGCAGTTTGATCGGCAGCCCCAGCGAAAAACTGTTTTTT. The rearrangement links TRBV28 to TRBJ1-4, with unresolved D. Between the trimmed V and J ends, which lost 3 bases and 8 bases, there was a span of 16 bases. The CDR3 is 15 residues long. Germline CDR1 MDHEN, CDR2 SYDVKM.

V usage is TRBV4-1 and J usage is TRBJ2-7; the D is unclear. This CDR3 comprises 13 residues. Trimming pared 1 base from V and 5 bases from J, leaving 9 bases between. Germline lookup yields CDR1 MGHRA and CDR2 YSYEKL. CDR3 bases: TGCGCCAGCAGCCAAGTCCCCAGCCACGAGCAGTACTTC. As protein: CASSQVPSHEQYF.

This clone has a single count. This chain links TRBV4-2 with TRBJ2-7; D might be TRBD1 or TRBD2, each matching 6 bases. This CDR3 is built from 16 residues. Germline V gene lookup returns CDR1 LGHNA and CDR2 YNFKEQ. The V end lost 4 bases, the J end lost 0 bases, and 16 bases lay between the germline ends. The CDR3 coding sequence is TGTGCCAGCAGCCTCAGGGGTGGCGGGACCTCCTACGAGCAGTACTTC. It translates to CASSLRGGGTSYEQYF.

The CDR3 protein is CAGGDSNTDEQFF. The CDR3 nucleotides are TGTGCCGGGGGGGACTCGAACACGGATGAGCAGTTCTTC. This chain links TRBV2 with TRBJ2-1, with 7 bases lining up with TRBD2. The trim removed 11 bases at V and 8 bases at J, leaving 12 bases unmatched. The germline CDR1 and CDR2 sequences are SNHLY and FYNNEI. The CDR3 contains 13 residues.

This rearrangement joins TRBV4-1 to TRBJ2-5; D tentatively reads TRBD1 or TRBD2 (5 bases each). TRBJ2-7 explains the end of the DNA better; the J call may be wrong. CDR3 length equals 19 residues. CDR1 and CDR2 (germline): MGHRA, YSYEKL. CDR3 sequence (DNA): TGCGCCAGCAGCCAAGAGGGGATATGGGGGAGTGCCCGGGCCGGCGAGCAGTACTTC. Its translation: CASSQEGIWGSARAGEQYF.

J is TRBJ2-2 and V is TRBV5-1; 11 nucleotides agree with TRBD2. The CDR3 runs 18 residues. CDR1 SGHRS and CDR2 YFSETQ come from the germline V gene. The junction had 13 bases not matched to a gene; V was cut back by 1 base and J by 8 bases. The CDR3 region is CASSLIPPLAGDKGELFF. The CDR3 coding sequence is TGCGCCAGCAGCTTGATCCCCCCACTAGCGGGAGATAAGGGGGAGCTGTTTTTT.

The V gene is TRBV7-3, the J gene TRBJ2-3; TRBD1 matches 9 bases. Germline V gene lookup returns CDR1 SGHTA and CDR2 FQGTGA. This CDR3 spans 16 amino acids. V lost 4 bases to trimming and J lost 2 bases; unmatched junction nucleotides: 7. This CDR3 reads CASSSPGQGHTDTQYF. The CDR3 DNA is TGTGCCAGCAGCTCGCCGGGACAGGGCCACACAGATACGCAGTATTTT.

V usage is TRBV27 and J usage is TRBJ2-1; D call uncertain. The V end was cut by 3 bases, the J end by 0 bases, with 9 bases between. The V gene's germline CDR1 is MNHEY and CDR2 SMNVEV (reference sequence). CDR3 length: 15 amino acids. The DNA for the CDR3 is TGTGCCAGCAGTTTGTTCGGGCGCTCCTACAATGAGCAGTTCTTC. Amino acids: CASSLFGRSYNEQFF.

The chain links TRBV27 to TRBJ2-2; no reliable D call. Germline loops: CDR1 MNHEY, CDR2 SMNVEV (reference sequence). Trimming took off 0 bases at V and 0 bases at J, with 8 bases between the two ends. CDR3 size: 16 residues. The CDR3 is CASSLSLDPNTGELFF. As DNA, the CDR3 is TGTGCCAGCAGTTTATCGCTGGACCCGAACACCGGGGAGCTGTTTTTT.

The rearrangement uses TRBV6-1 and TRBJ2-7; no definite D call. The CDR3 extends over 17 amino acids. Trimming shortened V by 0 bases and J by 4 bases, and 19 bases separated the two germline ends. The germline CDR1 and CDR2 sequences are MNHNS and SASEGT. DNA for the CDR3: TGTGCCAGCAGTGAAGCGGCGAACAAGTGGGCCGGGTACGAGCAGTACTTC. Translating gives CASSEAANKWAGYEQYF.

CDR3 in amino acids: CASSWGAGTYEQYF. CDR3 DNA sequence: TGTGCCAGCAGTTGGGGGGCCGGGACCTACGAGCAGTACTTC. V usage is TRBV27 and J usage is TRBJ2-7; TRBD1 or TRBD2 may be the D gene (6 bases each). Trimming took 4 bases from V and 2 from J, leaving 12 bases between them. CDR1 and CDR2 from the germline V gene are MNHEY and SMNVEV (reference sequence). The CDR3 runs 14 residues.

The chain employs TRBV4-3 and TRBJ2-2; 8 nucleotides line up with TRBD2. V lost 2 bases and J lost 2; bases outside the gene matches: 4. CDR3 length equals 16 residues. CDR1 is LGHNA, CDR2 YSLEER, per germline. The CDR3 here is CASSQSGRGNTGELFF. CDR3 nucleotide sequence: TGCGCCAGCAGCCAAAGCGGGAGAGGAAACACCGGGGAGCTGTTTTTT.

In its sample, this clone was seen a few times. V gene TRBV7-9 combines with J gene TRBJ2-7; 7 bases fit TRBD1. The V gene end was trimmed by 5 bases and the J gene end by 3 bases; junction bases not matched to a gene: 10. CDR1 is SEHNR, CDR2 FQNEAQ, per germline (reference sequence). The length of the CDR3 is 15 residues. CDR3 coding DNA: TGTGCCAGCAGCCCCACGGGGCAGGGGGACTACGAGCAGTACTTC. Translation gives CASSPTGQGDYEQYF.

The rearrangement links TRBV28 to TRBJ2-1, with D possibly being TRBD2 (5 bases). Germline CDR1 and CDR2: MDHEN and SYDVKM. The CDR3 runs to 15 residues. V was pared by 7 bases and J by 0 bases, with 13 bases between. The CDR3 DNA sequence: TGTGCCAGCAACAAGCTGGGGAGCTCCTACAATGAGCAGTTCTTC. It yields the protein CASNKLGSSYNEQFF.

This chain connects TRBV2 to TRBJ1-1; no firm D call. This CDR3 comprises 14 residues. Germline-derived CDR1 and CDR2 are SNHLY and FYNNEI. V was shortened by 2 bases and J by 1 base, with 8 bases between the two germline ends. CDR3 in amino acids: CASSESDWNTEAFF. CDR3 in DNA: TGTGCCAGCAGTGAAAGCGACTGGAACACTGAAGCTTTCTTT. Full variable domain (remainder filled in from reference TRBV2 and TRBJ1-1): EPEVTQTPSHQVTQMGQEVILRCVPISNHLYFYWYRQILGQKVEFLVSFYNNEISEKSEIFDDQFSVERPDGSNFTLKIRSTKLEDSAMYFCASSESDWNTEAFFGQGTRLTVV.

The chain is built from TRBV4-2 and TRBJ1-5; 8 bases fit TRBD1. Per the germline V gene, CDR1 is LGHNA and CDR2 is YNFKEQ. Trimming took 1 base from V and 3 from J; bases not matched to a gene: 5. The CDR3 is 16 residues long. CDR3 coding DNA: TGTGCCAGCAGCCAAGGCAGGGGGCGATCCAATCAGCCCCAGCATTTT. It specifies CASSQGRGRSNQPQHF.

DNA for the CDR3: TGTGCCAGCAGCAACGAGACAGATACGCAGTATTTT. The encoded protein is CASSNETDTQYF. This rearrangement joins TRBV7-3 to TRBJ2-3; no definite D call. Germline V CDR1 and CDR2: SGHTA, FQGTGA. V dropped 5 bases and J dropped 3 bases, with 6 bases sitting between them. This CDR3 spans 12 amino acids.

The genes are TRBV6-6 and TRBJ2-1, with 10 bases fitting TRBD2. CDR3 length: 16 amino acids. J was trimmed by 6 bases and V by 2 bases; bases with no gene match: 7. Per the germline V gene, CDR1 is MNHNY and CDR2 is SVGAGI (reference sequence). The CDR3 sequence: CASSYVASGSFNEQFF. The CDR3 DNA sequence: TGTGCCAGCAGTTACGTTGCTAGCGGGAGCTTCAATGAGCAGTTCTTC.

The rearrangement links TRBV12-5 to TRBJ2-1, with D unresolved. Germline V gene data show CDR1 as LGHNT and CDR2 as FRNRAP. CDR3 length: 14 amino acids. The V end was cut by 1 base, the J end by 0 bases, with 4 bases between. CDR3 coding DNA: TGTGCTAGTGGTTTGGGACCCTCCTACAATGAGCAGTTCTTC. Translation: CASGLGPSYNEQFF.

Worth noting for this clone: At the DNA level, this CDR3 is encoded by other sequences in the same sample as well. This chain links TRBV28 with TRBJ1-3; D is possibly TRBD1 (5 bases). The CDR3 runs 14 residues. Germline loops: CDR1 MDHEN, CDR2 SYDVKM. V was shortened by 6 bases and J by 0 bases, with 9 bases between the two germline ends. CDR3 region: CASSPGHSGNTIYF. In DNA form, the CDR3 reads TGTGCCAGCAGCCCCGGACACTCTGGAAACACCATATATTTT. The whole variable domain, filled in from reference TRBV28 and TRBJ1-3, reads DVKVTQSSRYLVKRTGEKVFLECVQDMDHENMFWYRQDPGLGLRLIYFSYDVKMKEKGDIPEGYSVSREKKERFSLILESASTNQTSMYLCASSPGHSGNTIYFGEGSWLTVV.

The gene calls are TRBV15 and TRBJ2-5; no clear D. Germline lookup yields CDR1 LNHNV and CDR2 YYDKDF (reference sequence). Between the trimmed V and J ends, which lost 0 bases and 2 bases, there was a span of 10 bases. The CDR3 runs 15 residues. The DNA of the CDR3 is TGTGCCACCAGCAGAGATCCGGGTATACAAGAGACCCAGTACTTC. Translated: CATSRDPGIQETQYF.

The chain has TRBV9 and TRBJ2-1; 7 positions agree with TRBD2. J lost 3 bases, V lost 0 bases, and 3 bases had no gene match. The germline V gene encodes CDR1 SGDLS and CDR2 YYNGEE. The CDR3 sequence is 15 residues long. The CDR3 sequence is CASSVGGGYYNEQFF. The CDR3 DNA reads TGTGCCAGCAGCGTAGGGGGAGGGTACTACAATGAGCAGTTCTTC.

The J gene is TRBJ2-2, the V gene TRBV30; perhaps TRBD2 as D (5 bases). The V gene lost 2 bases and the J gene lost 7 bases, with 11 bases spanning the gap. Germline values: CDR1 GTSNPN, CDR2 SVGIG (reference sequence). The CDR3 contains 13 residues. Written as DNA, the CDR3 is TGTGCCTGGAGTCTTGGAGGAGGCGGGGAGCTGTTTTTT. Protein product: CAWSLGGGGELFF.

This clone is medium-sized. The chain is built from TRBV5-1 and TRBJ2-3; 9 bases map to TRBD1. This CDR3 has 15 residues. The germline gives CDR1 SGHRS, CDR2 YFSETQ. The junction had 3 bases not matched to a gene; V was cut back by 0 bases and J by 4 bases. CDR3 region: CASSLEQGAADTQYF. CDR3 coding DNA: TGCGCCAGCAGCTTGGAACAGGGGGCGGCAGATACGCAGTATTTT.

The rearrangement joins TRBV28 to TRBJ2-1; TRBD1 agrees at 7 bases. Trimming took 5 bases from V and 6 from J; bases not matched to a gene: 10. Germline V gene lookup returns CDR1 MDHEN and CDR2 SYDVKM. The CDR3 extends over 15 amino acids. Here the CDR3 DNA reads TGTGCCAGCAGTCTTAGGGGGCTCCAGGTCAATGAGCAGTTCTTC. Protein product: CASSLRGLQVNEQFF.

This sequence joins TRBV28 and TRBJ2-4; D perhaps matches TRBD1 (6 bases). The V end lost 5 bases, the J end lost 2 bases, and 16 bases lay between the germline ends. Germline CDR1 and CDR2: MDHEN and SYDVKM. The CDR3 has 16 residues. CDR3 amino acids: CASSPQGQGPKNIQYF. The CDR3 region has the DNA TGTGCCAGCAGTCCCCAGGGGCAGGGTCCCAAAAACATTCAGTACTTC.

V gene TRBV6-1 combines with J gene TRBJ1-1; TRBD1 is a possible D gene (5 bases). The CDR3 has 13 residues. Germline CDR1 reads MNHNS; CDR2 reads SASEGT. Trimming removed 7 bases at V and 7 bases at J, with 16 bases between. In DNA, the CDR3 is TGTGCCAGCACCTTCCCGTGGGGCGTTGAAGCTTTCTTT. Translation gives CASTFPWGVEAFF.

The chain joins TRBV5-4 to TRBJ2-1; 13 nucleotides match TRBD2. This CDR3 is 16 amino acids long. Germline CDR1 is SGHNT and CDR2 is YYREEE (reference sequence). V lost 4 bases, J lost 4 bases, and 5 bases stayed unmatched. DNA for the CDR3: TGTGCCAGCAGCGTGGGACTAGCGGGATCTTACAATGAGCAGTTCTTC. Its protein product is CASSVGLAGSYNEQFF.

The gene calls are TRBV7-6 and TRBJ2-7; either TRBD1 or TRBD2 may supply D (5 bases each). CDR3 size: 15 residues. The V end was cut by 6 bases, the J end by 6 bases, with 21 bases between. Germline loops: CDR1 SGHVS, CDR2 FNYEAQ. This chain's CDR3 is CASSTRGDPLSEQYF. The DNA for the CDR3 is TGTGCCAGCAGTACAAGAGGGGACCCCCTCTCCGAGCAGTACTTC.

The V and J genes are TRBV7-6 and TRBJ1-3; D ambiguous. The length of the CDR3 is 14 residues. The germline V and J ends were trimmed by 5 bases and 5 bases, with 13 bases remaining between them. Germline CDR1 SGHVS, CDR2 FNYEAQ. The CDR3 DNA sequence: TGTGCCAGCAGCCCTCAAGATTCGAGAAACACCATATATTTT. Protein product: CASSPQDSRNTIYF.